The 2 T cell receptor beta chains reported below all come from one sample, sequenced in a study of cytomegalovirus exposure and HLA in healthy donors. A multiplex PCR was run with 60 Vbeta primers and 13 Jbeta primers. Clones were read by immunoSEQ multiplex PCR, and TCRdb kept only the in-frame ones, dropping some. The top ten clones hold 2% to 2.5% of a sample with over 250,000 clones, 65% to 85% of them seen once. The sequenced sample was PBMCs. These receptors came from a female donor in good health and CMV-seronegative.

The V and J genes are TRBV5-6 and TRBJ2-7; maybe TRBD1 (6 bases). V was pared by 3 bases and J by 7 bases, with 8 bases between. The CDR3 loop spans 11 amino acids. Looked up from germline, CDR1 is SGHDT and CDR2 is YYEEEE. The DNA of the CDR3 is TGTGCCAGCAGCTCAGGACAGGAGCAGTACTTC. It codes for CASSSGQEQYF. The whole variable domain, remainder taken from reference TRBV5-6 and TRBJ2-7, is DAGVTQSPTHLIKTRGQQVTLRCSPKSGHDTVSWYQQALGQGPQFIFQYYEEEERQRGNFPDRFSGHQFPNYSSELNVNALLLGDSALYLCASSSGQEQYFGPGTRLTVT.

The chain employs TRBV19 and TRBJ1-1; D uncertain. Germline CDR1 is LNHDA and CDR2 is SQIVND (reference sequence). V was clipped by 7 bases and J by 3 bases, with 12 bases between them. The CDR3 loop spans 13 amino acids. This CDR3 is CASTLGDHTEAFF. In DNA, the CDR3 is TGTGCCAGTACCTTGGGAGATCACACTGAAGCTTTCTTT.